The 18 T cell receptor beta chains reported below all come from one sample, sequenced in a study of blood T cell repertoires in COVID-19. Sequencing used immunoSEQ multiplex PCR; TCRdb keeps in-frame clones, though not all of them. The table lists about 380,000 clones, about 88% of them singletons. Material for sequencing was PBMCs or T cells enriched from blood (not recorded which). The origin of the receptors is a woman under 40 who had recovered from COVID-19.

This clone was seen a few times. The chain's CDR3 is CASSPGGGETQYF. The CDR3 DNA sequence: TGTGCCAGCAGCCCGGGCGGGGGAGAGACCCAGTACTTC. This chain joins TRBV7-2 and TRBJ2-5, with 7 bases lining up with TRBD2. The germline V gene encodes CDR1 SGHTA and CDR2 FQGNSA. V was pared by 5 bases and J by 4 bases, with 4 bases of the junction left unmatched. This CDR3 is built from 13 residues.

The rearrangement links TRBV11-2 to TRBJ2-2; D is undetermined. Trimming stripped 5 bases from V and 1 base from J, with 8 bases between. CDR1 is SGHAT and CDR2 is FQNNGV in the germline V gene. The CDR3 is made up of 14 amino acids. The CDR3 DNA sequence: TGTGCCAGCAGCCCCCGACAGAACACCGGGGAGCTGTTTTTT. Translating gives CASSPRQNTGELFF.

This chain connects TRBV20-1 to TRBJ2-3, with 11 bases identical to TRBD2. The CDR3 covers 16 residues. The V and J ends lost 3 bases and 1 base, in that order; junction bases with no gene match: 6. Germline CDR1 reads DFQATT; CDR2 reads SNEGSKA (reference sequence). CDR3 protein: CSASHPGLAGTDTQYF. Written as DNA, the CDR3 is TGCAGTGCTAGTCACCCGGGACTAGCGGGCACAGATACGCAGTATTTT.

The CDR3: CASSLSPQTGETEAFF. In nucleotides, the CDR3 is TGTGCCAGCAGCTTGTCGCCACAGACAGGGGAGACTGAAGCTTTCTTT. The chain carries TRBV5-5 and TRBJ1-1; 8 bases fit TRBD1. Per the germline V gene, CDR1 is SGHKS and CDR2 is YYEKEE (reference sequence). V shed 1 base and J 5 bases; nucleotides not matched to a gene: 10. CDR3 length: 16 amino acids.

This sequence joins TRBV6-1 and TRBJ1-2; 12 positions agree with TRBD1. Trimming took 4 bases from V and 8 from J; bases not matched to a gene: 14. This CDR3 region has 17 residues. Germline lookup yields CDR1 MNHNS and CDR2 SASEGT. The chain's CDR3 is CASSGERPGQGARGYTF. The CDR3 DNA reads as TGTGCCAGCAGTGGAGAAAGACCGGGACAGGGGGCTCGGGGCTACACCTTC.

The chain couples TRBV28 to TRBJ1-5; 11 nucleotides match TRBD1. After removal of 2 bases from V and 3 bases from J, the junction contained 9 bases not matched to a gene. The CDR3 has 18 residues. The V gene's germline CDR1 is MDHEN and CDR2 SYDVKM. CDR3 sequence: CASSLDLDRGRVNQPQHF. The CDR3 DNA sequence: TGTGCCAGCAGTTTAGATCTGGACAGGGGGCGCGTCAATCAGCCCCAGCATTTT.

The rearrangement joins TRBV3-1 (or the pseudogene TRBV3-2) to TRBJ1-4; D unclear. CDR3 size: 13 residues. Trimming pared 5 bases from V and 7 bases from J, leaving 11 bases between. Germline V gives CDR1 LGHDT, CDR2 YNNKEL (reference sequence). The CDR3 sequence is CASSDLGFEKLFF. The CDR3 DNA follows: TGTGCCAGCAGCGATTTGGGCTTTGAAAAACTGTTTTTT.

The gene calls are TRBV2 and TRBJ1-2; no definite D call. The CDR3 covers 11 residues. Trimming shortened V by 4 bases and J by 3 bases, and 3 bases separated the two germline ends. CDR1 and CDR2 (germline): SNHLY, FYNNEI. In DNA form, the CDR3 reads TGTGCCAGCAGTGCAGACTATGGCTACACCTTC. Translated, it gives CASSADYGYTF.

This clone was observed a handful of times. At one boundary the junction diverges from the germline segment, which might be a read error. The J gene is TRBJ2-2, the V gene TRBV7-7; D may be TRBD1 (6 bases). The CDR3 runs to 15 residues. Germline V gene data show CDR1 as SSHAT and CDR2 as FNYEAQ (reference sequence). The CDR3 sequence: CASSLGGHNTGELFF. The CDR3 DNA is TGTGCTAGCAGCTTAGGGGGACATAACACCGGGGAGCTGTTTTTT.

The chain uses TRBV10-1 and TRBJ2-3; 10 nucleotides match TRBD2. V lost 5 bases to trimming and J lost 2 bases; unmatched junction nucleotides: 1. Per the germline V gene, CDR1 is WNHNN and CDR2 is SYGVQD (reference sequence). The CDR3 loop spans 14 amino acids. CDR3 DNA sequence: TGCGCCAGCAGTCTAGCGGGGGCCACAGATACGCAGTATTTT. This encodes CASSLAGATDTQYF.

V gene TRBV9 combines with J gene TRBJ1-1; 10 bases align to TRBD1. The CDR3 is 15 residues long. Germline V gene data show CDR1 as SGDLS and CDR2 as YYNGEE. The trim removed 6 bases at V and 5 bases at J, leaving 10 bases unmatched. In DNA, the CDR3 is TGTGCCAGCATGCCGACAGGGGGCTACGGAACTGAAGCTTTCTTT. Protein: CASMPTGGYGTEAFF.

The genes are TRBV5-1 and TRBJ2-4; 7 positions agree with TRBD1. V shed 1 base and J 5 bases; nucleotides not matched to a gene: 3. The CDR3 consists of 14 residues. Per germline, CDR1 SGHRS and CDR2 YFSETQ. The DNA of the CDR3 is TGCGCCAGCAGCTTGCTCCAGGGGGAAAACATTCAGTACTTC. Its translation is CASSLLQGENIQYF.

The gene calls are TRBV5-1 and TRBJ1-1; tentatively, D is TRBD1 (6 bases). Germline loops: CDR1 SGHRS, CDR2 YFSETQ. Trimming removed 6 bases at V and 1 base at J, with 13 bases between. The CDR3 has 14 residues. The CDR3 here is CASNMGHPNTEAFF. The CDR3 region has the DNA TGCGCCAGCAACATGGGACACCCGAACACTGAAGCTTTCTTT.

This chain links TRBV30 with TRBJ1-2; D unclear. V was shortened by 0 bases and J by 3 bases, with 11 bases between the two germline ends. The CDR3 has 14 residues. CDR1 and CDR2 (germline): GTSNPN, SVGIG (reference sequence). DNA for the CDR3: TGTGCCTGGAGTGTAGGGAGAACCTACTATGGCTACACCTTC. As protein: CAWSVGRTYYGYTF.

This chain joins TRBV28 and TRBJ1-2; TRBD1 aligns across 9 bases. The V segment lost 5 bases and the J segment 0 bases; nucleotides outside the gene matches: 7. Germline loops: CDR1 MDHEN, CDR2 SYDVKM. This CDR3 region has 16 residues. In DNA, the CDR3 is TGTGCCAGCAGTGGTAGGACAGGGGCAACTAACTATGGCTACACCTTC. Amino acids: CASSGRTGATNYGYTF.

The rearrangement links TRBV5-6 to TRBJ2-7; 8 bases map to TRBD1. Per germline, CDR1 SGHDT and CDR2 YYEEEE. The CDR3 runs 16 residues. Germline trimming cut 0 bases from V and 2 bases from J; bases unmatched to any gene: 7. CDR3 nucleotide sequence: TGTGCCAGCAGCTTGGCCACCGCACAGGGGGCCTACGAGCAGTACTTC. Translating it yields CASSLATAQGAYEQYF.

The chain recombines TRBV7-3 with TRBJ2-1; D is perhaps TRBD2 (5 bases). Looked up from germline, CDR1 is SGHTA and CDR2 is FQGTGA. The CDR3 runs to 16 residues. The V end lost 1 base, the J end lost 3 bases, and 13 bases lay between the germline ends. The CDR3 is CASSLKDARDYNEQFF. The CDR3 DNA follows: TGTGCCAGCAGCTTAAAAGACGCTCGGGACTACAATGAGCAGTTCTTC.

This clone was detected once. CDR3 region: CASSQQGPTNEKLFF. The CDR3 DNA reads TGTGCCAGCAGCCAACAGGGTCCAACTAATGAAAAACTGTTTTTT. The J gene is TRBJ1-4, the V gene TRBV7-9; D might be TRBD1 (6 bases). The CDR3 loop spans 15 amino acids. Germline CDR1 SEHNR, CDR2 FQNEAQ (reference sequence). Trimming left V 5 bases short and J 0 bases short, with 10 bases between.